This T cell receptor (beta chain) originates from a study of blood T cell repertoires in COVID-19. Study summary: Acute-phase and convalescent COVID-19 samples originated in the United States, Italy and Spain.

Only a few counts were recorded for this clone. The CDR3 is made up of 17 amino acids. Germline V lookup: CDR1 WNHNN, CDR2 SYGVQD (reference sequence). Losses at the gene ends were 3 bases for V and 6 bases for J; bases not matched to a gene: 11. TCRdb's copy holds only in-frame clones and misses some; the assay was immunoSEQ multiplex PCR. Of roughly 400,000 clones in the sample, about 90% were seen once. The chain joins TRBV10-1 to TRBJ1-4, with 9 bases that match TRBD1. The TCR was taken from a woman aged 55-75 years with COVID-19, enrolled during active disease. The specimen was peripheral blood. The CDR3 coding sequence is TGCGCCAGCAGTGAACCAACAGGACAGGGGCCAGATGAAAAACTGTTTTTT. It codes for CASSEPTGQGPDEKLFF.